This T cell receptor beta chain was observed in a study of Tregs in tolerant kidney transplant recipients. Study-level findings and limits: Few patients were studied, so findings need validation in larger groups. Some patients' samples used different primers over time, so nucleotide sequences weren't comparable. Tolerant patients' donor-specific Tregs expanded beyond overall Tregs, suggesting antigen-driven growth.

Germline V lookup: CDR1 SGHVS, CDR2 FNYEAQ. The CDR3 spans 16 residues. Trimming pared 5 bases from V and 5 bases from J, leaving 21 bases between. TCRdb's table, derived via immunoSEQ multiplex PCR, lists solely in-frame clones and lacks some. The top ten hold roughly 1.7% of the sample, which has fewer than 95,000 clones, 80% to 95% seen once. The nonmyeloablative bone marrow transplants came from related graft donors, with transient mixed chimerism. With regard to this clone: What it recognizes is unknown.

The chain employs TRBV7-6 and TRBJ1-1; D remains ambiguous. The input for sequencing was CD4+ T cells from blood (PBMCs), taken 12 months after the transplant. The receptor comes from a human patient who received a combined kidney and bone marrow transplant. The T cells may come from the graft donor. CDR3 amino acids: CASSPGRARGGTEAFF. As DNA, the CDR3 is TGTGCCAGCAGCCCTGGACGGGCGAGAGGAGGGACTGAAGCTTTCTTT.